A single sample is the source of the 25 T cell receptor beta chains below, sequenced in a study of cytomegalovirus exposure and HLA in healthy donors. Primers included in the PCR were 60 Vbeta and 13 Jbeta primers. Only in-frame clones appear in the TCRdb table, and some are missing; sequencing was by immunoSEQ multiplex PCR. The data show approximately 130,000 clones, roughly 73% seen once. Sequencing was carried out using PBMCs. Receptor source: a male donor in good health and CMV-seronegative.

The chain couples TRBV9 to TRBJ1-6; 8 nucleotides line up with TRBD1. The CDR3 is 16 residues long. The ends lost 4 bases at V and 3 bases at J; junction bases unmatched: 6. Germline V CDR1 and CDR2: SGDLS, YYNGEE. CDR3 in DNA: TGTGCCAGCAGCTCTCGAACAGGGGGCTATAATTCACCCCTCCACTTT. Translation: CASSSRTGGYNSPLHF. The full variable domain, in which reference TRBV9 and TRBJ1-6 provide the parts outside the CDR3, is DSGVTQTPKHLITATGQRVTLRCSPRSGDLSVYWYQQSLDQGLQFLIQYYNGEERAKGNILERFSAQQFPDLHSELNLSSLELGDSALYFCASSSRTGGYNSPLHFGNGTRLTVT.

There are a few counts of this clone. This chain links TRBV5-1 with TRBJ2-1; possibly TRBD2 for D (6 bases). The CDR3 covers 15 residues. Germline assignment: CDR1 SGHRS and CDR2 YFSETQ. V lost 10 bases to trimming and J lost 8 bases, with 25 bases between them. The CDR3 reads CAGVIASASSDEQFF. In nucleotides, the CDR3 is TGCGCCGGAGTCATCGCTAGCGCCAGTAGCGATGAGCAGTTCTTC.

The V and J genes are TRBV6-5 and TRBJ2-7; D is perhaps TRBD2 (6 bases). With 11 bases removed from V and 4 bases from J, the gap between germline ends came to 18 bases. Germline CDR1 is MNHEY and CDR2 is SVGAGI. The CDR3 covers 13 residues. The CDR3 reads CAARGSAGYEQYF. Written as DNA, the CDR3 is TGTGCCGCCCGAGGTAGCGCGGGGTACGAGCAGTACTTC.

This chain links TRBV19 with TRBJ1-5; D gene unclear. The CDR3 is 15 amino acids. Germline V gives CDR1 LNHDA, CDR2 SQIVND (reference sequence). Trimming took 0 bases from V and 7 from J, leaving 13 bases between them. CDR3 loop: CASSIDKDGVQPQHF. CDR3 coding DNA: TGTGCCAGTAGTATAGATAAGGATGGAGTACAGCCCCAGCATTTT.

The chain is built from TRBV7-6 and TRBJ2-5, with D hard to call. The DNA end favors TRBJ2-7, so the J call may be wrong. CDR3 length: 14 amino acids. The germline V gene encodes CDR1 SGHVS and CDR2 FNYEAQ. CDR3 sequence (DNA): TGTGCCAGCAGCTTAGCGACTGGAGCCTACGAGCAGTACTTC. This codes for CASSLATGAYEQYF.

The V call is TRBV7-2, the J call TRBJ2-1, with TRBD2 identical over 8 bases. CDR1 is SGHTA and CDR2 is FQGNSA in the germline V gene. CDR3 length: 15 amino acids. The trim removed 1 base at V and 7 bases at J, leaving 6 bases unmatched. The CDR3 sequence: CASSLDMGLENEQFF. As DNA, the CDR3 is TGTGCCAGCAGCTTAGATATGGGACTAGAAAATGAGCAGTTCTTC.

The V and J genes are TRBV6-4 and TRBJ2-3; a possible D gene is TRBD2 (6 bases). This CDR3 is built from 15 residues. The germline gives CDR1 MRHNA, CDR2 SNTAGT. The V end lost 2 bases, the J end lost 1 base, and 10 bases lay between the germline ends. CDR3 in DNA: TGTGCCAGCAGTGACATACCGGGGGGCACAGATACGCAGTATTTT. Translated: CASSDIPGGTDTQYF.

This sequence joins TRBV19 and TRBJ1-5; D is ambiguous. V was clipped by 3 bases and J by 5 bases, with 8 bases between them. From germline, CDR1 is LNHDA and CDR2 SQIVND (reference sequence). The CDR3 runs 13 residues. The CDR3 here is CASSIEGDQPQHF. CDR3 bases: TGTGCCAGTAGTATTGAGGGTGATCAGCCCCAGCATTTT.

The chain links TRBV18 to TRBJ1-2; tentatively, D is TRBD1 (5 bases). Per the germline V gene, CDR1 is KGHSH and CDR2 is LQKENI. This CDR3 region has 12 residues. The ends were cut back, 6 bases at V and 14 bases at J, with 19 bases in the middle. This chain's CDR3 is CASSPPDKAVTF. The CDR3 region has the DNA TGTGCCAGCTCGCCGCCGGACAAGGCGGTAACCTTC.

Comment on this clone: At one of its ends the junction is not consistent with the germline gene, which may arise from a read error. Other DNA variants within this sample encode the same CDR3. This sequence joins TRBV5-1 and TRBJ2-6; 7 positions match TRBD1. In germline, CDR1 is SGHRS, CDR2 YFSETQ. This CDR3 comprises 17 residues. The CDR3 is CASSLEYRGSGANVLTF. The CDR3 DNA is TGCGCCAGTAGCTTGGAGTACAGGGGCTCTGGGGCCAACGTCCTGACTTTC. Using reference TRBV5-1 and TRBJ2-6 for the parts outside the CDR3, the full variable domain is KAGVTQTPRYLIKTRGQQVTLSCSPISGHRSVSWYQQTPGQGLQFLFEYFSETQRNKGNFPGRFSGRQFSNSRSEMNVSTLELGDSALYLCASSLEYRGSGANVLTFGAGSRLTVL.

V is TRBV9 and J is TRBJ2-2; a possible D gene is TRBD1 (5 bases). The V end lost 5 bases, the J end lost 2 bases, and 19 bases lay between the germline ends. The CDR3 is made up of 17 amino acids. The V gene's germline CDR1 is SGDLS and CDR2 YYNGEE. The CDR3 protein is CASSALLMGQNTGELFF. CDR3 nucleotide sequence: TGTGCCAGCAGTGCCCTACTTATGGGGCAAAACACCGGGGAGCTGTTTTTT. The entire variable domain, with the rest obtained from reference TRBV9 and TRBJ2-2, is as follows: DSGVTQTPKHLITATGQRVTLRCSPRSGDLSVYWYQQSLDQGLQFLIQYYNGEERAKGNILERFSAQQFPDLHSELNLSSLELGDSALYFCASSALLMGQNTGELFFGEGSRLTVL.

This rearrangement joins TRBV7-9 to TRBJ1-2, with 7 bases that match TRBD1. V lost 1 base, J lost 8 bases, and 10 bases stayed unmatched. This CDR3 contains 15 residues. CDR1 is SEHNR and CDR2 is FQNEAQ in the germline V gene (reference sequence). The CDR3: CASSLGVGDSWGYTF. CDR3 sequence (DNA): TGTGCCAGCAGCTTAGGTGTAGGGGACAGCTGGGGCTACACCTTC.

This rearrangement joins TRBV30 to TRBJ2-5; 11 bases are shared with TRBD2. CDR1 and CDR2 (germline): GTSNPN, SVGIG (reference sequence). The junction had 9 bases not matched to a gene; V was cut back by 1 base and J by 5 bases. This CDR3 has 16 residues. The CDR3 loop reads CAWSGGLAAWGETQYF. The CDR3 DNA is TGTGCCTGGAGTGGGGGACTAGCGGCCTGGGGTGAGACCCAGTACTTC.

A few counts support this clone. This chain joins TRBV7-6 and TRBJ2-7, with 10 bases that match TRBD1. Trimming cost V 5 bases and J 6 bases; bases outside gene matches: 4. The germline gives CDR1 SGHVS, CDR2 FNYEAQ. The CDR3 spans 13 residues. The CDR3 here is CASSPGTGAEQYF. The CDR3 DNA reads as TGTGCCAGCAGCCCCGGGACAGGGGCCGAGCAGTACTTC.

This clone came up a few times. V is TRBV6-5 and J is TRBJ1-1; TRBD1 agrees at 10 bases. The J segment lost 4 bases and the V segment lost 0 bases, leaving 2 bases of the junction unmatched. There are 15 residues in the CDR3. CDR1 and CDR2 from the germline V gene are MNHEY and SVGAGI. The CDR3 DNA sequence: TGTGCCAGCAGTTACTCCGGGACAGGGGTCACTGAAGCTTTCTTT. Its translation: CASSYSGTGVTEAFF.

CDR3 residues: CSAYRGQGTDTQYF. The DNA of the CDR3 is TGCAGCGCATACAGGGGGCAAGGGACAGATACGCAGTATTTT. The rearrangement joins TRBV29-1 to TRBJ2-3; 9 positions match TRBD1. The CDR3 loop spans 14 amino acids. The V gene end was trimmed by 7 bases and the J gene end by 3 bases; junction bases not matched to a gene: 8. The germline V gene encodes CDR1 SQVTM and CDR2 ANQGSEA.

This clone was picked up a small number of times. V is TRBV4-2 and J is TRBJ2-1; weak D call: TRBD1 (6 bases). Germline V lookup: CDR1 LGHNA, CDR2 YNFKEQ. Trimming took off 3 bases at V and 4 bases at J, with 22 bases between the two ends. This CDR3 contains 18 residues. The CDR3 here is CASSQTSFFDRPYNEQFF. CDR3 sequence (DNA): TGTGCCAGCAGCCAGACCTCCTTCTTCGACAGGCCGTACAATGAGCAGTTCTTC.

The rearrangement uses TRBV11-2 and TRBJ2-7; the D gene is possibly TRBD1 (6 bases). V gave up 2 bases and J gave up 3 bases, with 11 bases separating them. This CDR3 contains 14 residues. The germline CDR1 and CDR2 sequences are SGHAT and FQNNGV. The CDR3 DNA is TGTGCCAGCAGCTTAACGAGGGGGTACTACGAGCAGTACTTC. This translates into CASSLTRGYYEQYF.

V and J are TRBV7-9 and TRBJ1-1; 7 positions match TRBD1. J lost 6 bases, V lost 6 bases, and 13 bases had no gene match. Germline V gene sequence: CDR1 SEHNR, CDR2 FQNEAQ (reference sequence). The CDR3 is made up of 15 amino acids. CDR3 bases: TGTGCCAGCAGTGAGCAAAGCAGACAGGGCGCTGAAGCTTTCTTT. It yields the protein CASSEQSRQGAEAFF.

J is TRBJ1-2 and V is TRBV30; no clear D gene. Per the germline V gene, CDR1 is GTSNPN and CDR2 is SVGIG (reference sequence). This CDR3 region has 13 residues. Trimming took 0 bases from V and 7 from J, leaving 12 bases between them. The CDR3 protein is CAWSVGLTGGYTF. The DNA for the CDR3 is TGTGCCTGGAGTGTAGGATTGACTGGTGGCTACACCTTC.

J is TRBJ2-7 and V is TRBV27; 12 bases align to TRBD1. The germline gives CDR1 MNHEY, CDR2 SMNVEV (reference sequence). This CDR3 has 17 residues. V shed 0 bases, J shed 6 bases, and the junction held 9 bases outside the gene matches. The CDR3 region has the DNA TGTGCCAGCAGTTTATCCTTGGGGGACAGGGGGCATGTCGAGCAGTACTTC. Protein product: CASSLSLGDRGHVEQYF.

The genes are TRBV19 and TRBJ1-5; 10 bases align to TRBD1. Trimming removed 3 bases from V and 0 bases from J; junction bases left unmatched: 11. CDR1 and CDR2 from the germline V gene are LNHDA and SQIVND (reference sequence). The CDR3 extends over 19 amino acids. The chain's CDR3 is CASSMSRDRGTRSNQPQHF. In nucleotides, the CDR3 is TGTGCCAGTAGTATGTCCAGGGACAGGGGAACCCGTAGCAATCAGCCCCAGCATTTT.

The chain combines TRBV6-5 with TRBJ1-2; 8 bases align to TRBD1. CDR3 length: 15 amino acids. The junction had 7 bases not matched to a gene; V was cut back by 6 bases and J by 1 base. Germline V CDR1 and CDR2: MNHEY, SVGAGI. The CDR3 coding sequence is TGTGCCAGCAGCAAAGGGACAGGATTTAACTATGGCTACACCTTC. Translated, it gives CASSKGTGFNYGYTF.

The CDR3 region has the DNA TGTGCCAGCAGCGGCGCAGGGGCCAAAAACATTCAGTACTTC. It encodes CASSGAGAKNIQYF. The chain recombines TRBV7-2 with TRBJ2-4; tentatively, D is TRBD1 (5 bases). Germline-derived CDR1 and CDR2 are SGHTA and FQGNSA. Trimming removed 5 bases from V and 1 base from J, with 9 bases in between. The CDR3 length is 14 residues.

V gene TRBV6-5 combines with J gene TRBJ1-2; D might be TRBD1 (6 bases). Germline V CDR1 and CDR2: MNHEY, SVGAGI. V gave up 6 bases and J gave up 0 bases, with 11 bases separating them. The CDR3 length is 14 residues. This CDR3 reads CASSGQQSNYGYTF. The CDR3 DNA follows: TGTGCCAGCAGCGGACAGCAATCTAACTATGGCTACACCTTC.